A selection of T cell receptor beta chains follows, all from one sample in a study of cytomegalovirus exposure and HLA in healthy donors. Sequenced by immunoSEQ multiplex PCR; TCRdb stores in-frame clones only, minus some. The sample has 80,000 to 100,000 clones, 70% to 75% seen once. The specimen was PBMCs. The receptors were sampled from a woman aged 18-30 years in good health and CMV-seropositive. Each CDR3 is given with its conserved first and last residue. A D gene is named only where the DNA matches it firmly. A clone size is listed for some rows: how often the clone was seen (once, few, many), or a class if it is expanded.

>TRBJ2-7|-|-|TRBV7-2
CASSLSGLSSYEQYF
TGTGCCAGCAGCTTATCAGGTCTAAGCTCCTACGAGCAGTACTTC
>TRBJ2-1|TRBD2|-|TRBV5-1
CASSPAGGGRNEQFF
TGCGCCAGCAGCCCAGCGGGGGGCGGGCGGAATGAGCAGTTCTTC
>TRBJ1-1|-|-|TRBV5-6
CASSFQRAVAFF
TGTGCCAGCAGCTTCCAGCGAGCGGTCGCTTTCTTT
>TRBJ2-7|TRBD1|-|TRBV5-5
CASSFGTGGYEQYF
TGTGCCAGCAGCTTCGGGACAGGGGGTTACGAGCAGTACTTC
>TRBJ1-4|-|-|TRBV7-3
CASSLIWQGAEKLFF
TGTGCCAGCAGCTTAATATGGCAGGGCGCTGAAAAACTGTTTTTT
>TRBJ2-1|TRBD2|-|TRBV4-3
CASSQGTTNYNEQFF
TGCGCCAGCAGCCAGGGGACTACCAACTACAATGAGCAGTTCTTC
>TRBJ2-7|-|-|TRBV7-2
CASSLDRTAYEQYF
TGTGCCAGCAGCCTGGACAGAACAGCCTATGAGCAGTACTTC
>TRBJ2-1|TRBD2|once|TRBV27
CASSLYQISGRARNEQFF
TGTGCCAGCAGTTTATACCAAATTAGCGGGAGGGCCCGGAATGAGCAGTTCTTC
>TRBJ1-5|TRBD1|-|TRBV2
CASSWDRAGNQPQHF
TGTGCCAGCAGTTGGGACAGGGCGGGCAATCAGCCCCAGCATTTT
>TRBJ2-3|TRBD1|-|TRBV7-2
CASSPRQGMGTDTQYF
TGTGCCAGCAGCCCCCGACAGGGGATGGGCACAGATACGCAGTATTTT
>TRBJ2-1|-|-|TRBV28
CASSLGQQMGRSSTNEQFF
TGTGCCAGCAGTTTAGGACAGCAGATGGGACGGTCTAGCACCAATGAGCAGTTCTTC
>TRBJ2-1|TRBD2|once|TRBV4-3
CASSQDMVAGFNEQFF
TGCGCCAGCAGCCAAGATATGGTAGCGGGCTTCAATGAGCAGTTCTTC
>TRBJ2-7|-|-|TRBV27
CASSLQGPPYEQYF
TGTGCCAGCAGTTTACAGGGCCCTCCCTACGAGCAGTACTTC
>TRBJ1-5|-|-|TRBV28
CASSSVQENQPQHF
TGTGCCAGCAGTTCAGTACAGGAGAATCAGCCCCAGCATTTT
>TRBJ2-7|-|-|TRBV18
CASSPPAGNEQYF
TGTGCCAGCTCACCACCCGCGGGGAACGAGCAGTACTTC
>TRBJ1-5|-|-|TRBV6-6
CASTLGQESQPQHF
TGTGCCAGCACCCTCGGCCAGGAATCTCAGCCCCAGCATTTT
>TRBJ2-1|TRBD2|-|TRBV27
CASSSPWTSGRGNEQFF
TGTGCCAGCAGTTCACCGTGGACTAGCGGGAGAGGCAATGAGCAGTTCTTC
>TRBJ1-6|TRBD1|-|TRBV7-9
CASSFRGMDSPLHF
TGTGCCAGCAGCTTCAGGGGGATGGATTCACCCCTCCACTTT
>TRBJ2-7|-|-|TRBV7-9
CASSLGGGEQYF
TGTGCCAGCAGCTTAGGAGGTGGTGAGCAGTACTTC
>TRBJ2-3|-|-|TRBV7-3
CASSLHPDGSTQYF
TGTGCCAGCAGCTTACACCCGGACGGGAGTACGCAGTATTTT
>TRBJ2-7|TRBD1|-|TRBV5-6
CASSLGTGSSYEQYF
TGTGCCAGCAGCTTGGGGACAGGGAGTAGCTACGAGCAGTACTTC
>TRBJ1-1|-|-|TRBV30
CAWSALSTLNTEAFF
TGTGCCTGGAGTGCTCTTTCGACACTGAACACTGAAGCTTTCTTT
>TRBJ2-5|TRBD2|few|TRBV4-2
CASSQASSGGVETQYF
TGTGCCAGCAGCCAAGCCTCCAGCGGGGGGGTAGAGACCCAGTACTTC
>TRBJ1-5|-|-|TRBV6-1
CASSERIRGNQPQHF
TGTGCCAGCAGTGAACGTATCAGGGGAAATCAGCCCCAGCATTTT
>TRBJ1-3|-|-|TRBV9
CASSVEGLAGNTIYF
TGTGCCAGCAGCGTAGAGGGGTTGGCTGGAAACACCATATATTTT
>TRBJ1-1|-|once|TRBV7-9
CASSPTGDTEAFF
TGTGCCAGCAGCCCGACGGGGGACACTGAAGCTTTCTTT
>TRBJ2-7|-|once|TRBV6-5
CASSSRERSYEQYF
TGTGCCAGCAGTTCACGGGAGAGGTCCTACGAGCAGTACTTC
>TRBJ2-5|TRBD2|-|TRBV5-1
CASSLVVAGGQRETQYF
TGCGCCAGCAGCTTGGTTGTTGCGGGAGGGCAGAGGGAGACCCAGTACTTC
>TRBJ2-2|TRBD2|few|TRBV29-1
CSVEEAGGNGELFF
TGCAGCGTTGAAGAAGCGGGAGGGAACGGGGAGCTGTTTTTT
>TRBJ2-2|TRBD2|-|TRBV6-4
CASSPSGTGELFF
TGTGCCAGCAGTCCTAGCGGCACCGGGGAGCTGTTTTTT
>TRBJ2-5|TRBD1|-|TRBV9
CASSVIGDSFQETQYF
TGTGCCAGCAGCGTCATAGGGGACAGCTTCCAAGAGACCCAGTACTTC
>TRBJ1-5|-|-|TRBV4-2
CASSQGVQGAPQHF
TGTGCCAGCAGCCAAGGCGTCCAGGGCGCGCCCCAGCATTTT
>TRBJ2-1|-|-|TRBV9
CASSAPGAAAYNEQFF
TGTGCCAGCAGCGCCCCTGGGGCAGCAGCCTACAATGAGCAGTTCTTC
>TRBJ2-1|TRBD1|once|TRBV4-3
CASSRNAGTGRNEQFF
TGCGCCAGCAGCCGAAACGCCGGGACAGGGAGGAATGAGCAGTTCTTC
>TRBJ2-5|TRBD1|-|TRBV29-1
CSVEAPSGTGETQYF
TGCAGCGTTGAGGCACCCTCCGGGACAGGGGAGACCCAGTACTTC
>TRBJ2-7|-|-|TRBV19
CASSIRVSIYEQYF
TGTGCCAGTAGTATCAGGGTGTCTATCTACGAGCAGTACTTC
>TRBJ1-1|TRBD1|-|TRBV5-6
CASSSFGQGASNTEAFF
TGTGCCAGCAGCTCCTTCGGACAGGGGGCATCCAACACTGAAGCTTTCTTT
>TRBJ2-1|TRBD2|once|TRBV4-3
CASSREIAGPYNEQFF
TGCGCCAGCAGCCGAGAAATAGCGGGACCTTACAATGAGCAGTTCTTC
>TRBJ1-2|-|few|TRBV7-8
CASSPRARIDYGYTF
TGTGCCAGCAGCCCGAGGGCCCGGATCGACTATGGCTACACCTTC
>TRBJ2-3|-|-|TRBV5-5
CASSFDRLTDTQYF
TGTGCCAGCAGCTTCGACAGGTTAACAGATACGCAGTATTTT
>TRBJ2-2|TRBD2|few|TRBV9
CASSFDGLVGELFF
TGTGCCAGCAGCTTTGATGGACTAGTTGGGGAGCTGTTTTTT
>TRBJ1-3|-|-|TRBV28
CASTKPGSGNTIYF
TGTGCCAGCACCAAGCCAGGCTCTGGAAACACCATATATTTT